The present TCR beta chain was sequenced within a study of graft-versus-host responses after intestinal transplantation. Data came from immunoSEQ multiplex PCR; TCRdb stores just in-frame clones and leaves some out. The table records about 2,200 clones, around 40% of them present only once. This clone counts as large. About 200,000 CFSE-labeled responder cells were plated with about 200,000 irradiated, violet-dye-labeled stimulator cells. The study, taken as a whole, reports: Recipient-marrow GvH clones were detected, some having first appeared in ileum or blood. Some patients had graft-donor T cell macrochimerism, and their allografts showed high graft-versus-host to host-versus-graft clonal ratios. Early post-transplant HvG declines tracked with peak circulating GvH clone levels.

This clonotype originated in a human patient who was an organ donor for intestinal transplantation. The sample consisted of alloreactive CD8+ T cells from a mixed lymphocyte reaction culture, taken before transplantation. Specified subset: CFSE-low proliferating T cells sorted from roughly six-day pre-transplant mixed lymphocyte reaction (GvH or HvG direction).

For the CDR3, the DNA is TGTGCCAGCAGCGGAGACAGGGGGCCTAACTATGGCTACACCTTC. It codes for CASSGDRGPNYGYTF. The chain is built from TRBV7-3 and TRBJ1-2; TRBD1 agrees at 10 bases. Germline CDR1 reads SGHTA; CDR2 reads FQGTGA. This CDR3 contains 15 residues. Losses at the gene ends were 5 bases for V and 0 bases for J; bases not matched to a gene: 3.